Listed below are T cell receptor beta chains from one sample, sequenced in a study of blood T cell repertoires in COVID-19. Data came from immunoSEQ multiplex PCR; TCRdb stores just in-frame clones and leaves some out. The data show some 200,000 clones, with around four fifths seen just once and about an eighth held by the top ten. Sequenced material: peripheral blood. The receptors here all came from a man aged 25 to 40 with active or convalescent COVID-19. The CDR3 runs from the conserved cysteine through the conserved F or W. D genes are given only for firm matches. Only some rows state a clone size, as once, few, many or a class for expanded clones.

TRBD1 TRBJ1-1 TRBV6-6 . CASTFWTGANTEAFF TGTGCCAGCACCTTTTGGACAGGGGCCAACACTGAAGCTTTCTTT
TRBD1 TRBJ1-1 TRBV28 . CASSWDRRNTEAFF TGTGCCAGCAGCTGGGACAGGAGAAACACTGAAGCTTTCTTT
TRBD1 TRBJ2-3 TRBV24-1 once CATSGSGGPRNPQYF TGTGCCACCAGTGGTTCAGGGGGACCAAGGAATCCGCAGTATTTT
. TRBJ2-5 TRBV3-1/TRBV3-2 . CASSQDSMGLETQYF TGTGCCAGCAGCCAAGATTCGATGGGCCTGGAGACCCAGTACTTC
TRBD1 TRBJ1-5 TRBV5-4 . CASSSGGQGADQPQHF TGTGCCAGCAGCTCCGGGGGACAGGGGGCAGATCAGCCCCAGCATTTT
. TRBJ1-5 TRBV5-1 . CASSLDSGRGQPQHF TGCGCCAGCAGCTTGGACTCAGGGAGGGGTCAGCCCCAGCATTTT
. TRBJ1-1 TRBV18 . CASSPFDSPDTEAFF TGTGCCAGCTCACCATTCGACAGCCCGGACACTGAAGCTTTCTTT
TRBD1 TRBJ1-5 TRBV6-5 . CASRTGDQPQHF TGTGCCAGCAGGACAGGGGACCAGCCCCAGCATTTT
. TRBJ2-1 TRBV10-1 . CASSDRGGNEQFF TGCGCCAGCAGTGACAGGGGCGGGAATGAGCAGTTCTTC
. TRBJ1-5 TRBV5-1 few CASSEGGPSAGQPQHF TGCGCCAGCAGCGAGGGAGGTCCCTCGGCGGGTCAGCCCCAGCATTTT
TRBD1 TRBJ2-2 TRBV9 few CASSSPDRGRGELFF TGTGCCAGCAGCTCCCCGGACAGGGGGAGAGGGGAGCTGTTTTTT
TRBD1 TRBJ1-6 TRBV5-5 . CASSFDRDSPLHF TGTGCCAGCAGCTTTGACCGGGACAGCCCCCTCCACTTT
TRBD2 TRBJ2-1 TRBV9 . CASSAGLAGIYNEQFF TGTGCCAGCAGCGCCGGACTAGCGGGGATCTACAATGAGCAGTTCTTC
. TRBJ2-5 TRBV11-3 . CASSLNVQETQYF TGTGCCAGCAGCCTAAACGTTCAAGAGACCCAGTACTTC
TRBD1 TRBJ1-4 TRBV3-1/TRBV3-2 . CASSQRTGGNEKLFF TGTGCCAGCAGCCAACGTACAGGGGGGAATGAAAAACTGTTTTTT
. TRBJ1-2 TRBV4-1 . CASSQGSGERGYTF TGCGCCAGCAGCCAAGGCTCAGGGGAGAGGGGCTACACCTTC
. TRBJ1-1 TRBV3-1/TRBV3-2 . CASSQDTIKTEAFF TGTGCCAGCAGCCAGGACACGATAAAGACTGAAGCTTTCTTT
TRBD1 TRBJ1-6 TRBV19 . CASIPGTGASPLHF TGTGCCAGTATTCCAGGGACAGGGGCTTCACCCCTCCACTTT
. TRBJ2-1 TRBV6-5 . CATAARTAYNEQFF TGTGCCACCGCCGCGAGGACAGCGTACAATGAGCAGTTCTTC
TRBD2 TRBJ2-3 TRBV6-5 . CASSYPGLAAADTQYF TGTGCCAGCAGCTACCCGGGACTAGCGGCGGCAGATACGCAGTATTTT
. TRBJ2-2 TRBV5-1 . CASSLALVERKAGELFF TGCGCCAGCAGCTTGGCCCTCGTAGAGAGGAAAGCCGGGGAGCTGTTTTTT
. TRBJ1-1 TRBV30 few CAWSVGGSVTEAFF TGTGCCTGGAGTGTGGGGGGGTCGGTCACTGAAGCTTTCTTT
. TRBJ2-2 TRBV7-6 once CASSLAAASRGTGELFF TGTGCCAGCAGCTTAGCGGCGGCTAGCCGAGGCACCGGGGAGCTGTTTTTT
. TRBJ1-1 TRBV5-6 . CASSLARLNTEAFF TGTGCCAGCAGCTTGGCTAGATTGAACACTGAAGCTTTCTTT
TRBD2 TRBJ2-7 TRBV6-5 . CASSYRLAGDYEQYF TGTGCCAGCAGTTACCGCCTAGCGGGGGACTACGAGCAGTACTTC
TRBD2 TRBJ2-2 TRBV6-1 . CASSEFTGTSGRINTGELFF TGTGCCAGCAGTGAATTTACTGGGACTAGCGGGAGGATAAACACCGGGGAGCTGTTTTTT
. TRBJ2-3 TRBV5-4 . CASSLEGYTDTQYF TGTGCCAGCAGCTTGGAGGGGTACACAGATACGCAGTATTTT
TRBD1 TRBJ2-1 TRBV7-9 . CASSTGQGLLIDNEQFF TGTGCCAGCAGCACGGGACAGGGTCTGCTGATCGACAATGAGCAGTTCTTC